This T cell receptor (beta chain) was profiled in a study of T cell responses to AZD1222 COVID-19 vaccine. Deletions cut 3 bases from V and 4 bases from J, with 9 bases between. This CDR3 contains 12 residues. Germline V gene data show CDR1 as GTSNPN and CDR2 as SVGIG (reference sequence). Method: immunoSEQ multiplex PCR; TCRdb's copy keeps in-frame clones and lacks some. The data contain more than 95,000 clones, more than 75% of them singletons. The V call is TRBV30, the J call TRBJ2-5; unclear D gene. The receptor was isolated from an adult in good health. This specimen was peripheral blood, taken on day 0 of AZD1222 vaccination. The CDR3 nucleotides are TGTGCCTGGAGAATAGGGATAGAGACCCAGTACTTC. It translates to CAWRIGIETQYF.